The clone carrying this TCR beta chain has at least ten counts. Its cognate antigen is unknown. Building of the TCR beta libraries involved iRepertoire HTBI primers and Arm-PCR of CDR3 regions. TCRdb reprocessed the multiplex PCR reads with MiXCR, giving one entry per CDR3 protein. The repertoire includes a few hundred thousand distinct CDR3 sequences, roughly 12% of them detected once, and roughly 10% sits in the top ten. V lost 5 bases, J lost 5 bases, and 7 bases stayed unmatched. The CDR3 has 14 residues. This record belongs to a study of regulatory T cells in long-lasting Graves disease. Study-level findings and limits: TCR diversity was lower in persistent than newly diagnosed Graves' disease.

Specified time point: newly diagnosed GD, antithyroid drugs for less than 3 months. Extracted RNA from PBMCs served as the source of the TCR library. This same sample was also taken into another study, of T cells in Graves' hyperthyroidism and ophthalmopathy.

The rearrangement uses TRBV12-3 or TRBV12-4 and TRBJ1-1; TRBD1 matches 8 bases. The starting material was peripheral blood mononuclear cells (PBMCs), obtained at new diagnosis, from a patient treated with antithyroid drugs. The source of this sequence is a man aged 25 to 45 with Graves disease. As DNA, the CDR3 is TGTGCCAGCAGTCGGACAGGGACGTGGACTGAAGCTTTCTTT. Amino acid sequence: CASSRTGTWTEAFF.